These T cell receptor beta chains were read from a single sample in a study of T-cell reconstitution after alpha-beta-depleted transplantation in children. TCRdb re-analysed the PCR reads in MiXCR, keeping a single row per CDR3 protein. This table has about 460,000 distinct CDR3 sequences, about 10% appearing once. The sample in question was PBMCs, obtained before TCRalphabeta/CD19-depleted stem cell transplant. The receptors were sampled from a child under 10 years old with inherited bone marrow failure, due to receive a stem cell transplant. Both conserved end residues are part of each CDR3. A D gene is named only where the DNA matches it firmly. A row's size may be missing; if present it is once, few, many or a size class.

clone_size	cdr3_length	v_call	d_call	j_call	cdr3_nt	cdr3_aa
NA	15	TRBV10-2	TRBD1	TRBJ2-2	TGCGCCAGCCGGGGGGGGACAGGGGACACCGGGGAGCTGTTTTTT	CASRGGTGDTGELFF
many	14	TRBV7-9	NA	TRBJ2-7	TGTGCCAGCAGCCCTTACGACAGGACCTACGAGCAGTACTTC	CASSPYDRTYEQYF
NA	14	TRBV20-1	NA	TRBJ2-5	TGCAGTGCCCCAGAAGGATCTAGCATGGGGACCCAGTACTTC	CSAPEGSSMGTQYF
many	16	TRBV12-3/TRBV12-4	TRBD2	TRBJ2-3	TGTGCCAGCAGTGGGACTAGCGGGATTAGCACAGATACGCAGTATTTT	CASSGTSGISTDTQYF
many	16	TRBV4-3	TRBD2	TRBJ2-7	TGCGCCAGCAGCCAACATACTAGCGGGAGGTTCTACGAGCAGTACTTC	CASSQHTSGRFYEQYF
many	16	TRBV6-1	TRBD2	TRBJ2-7	TGTGCCAGCAGTGCGACCTATAGCGGGAGGGACTACGAGCAGTACTTC	CASSATYSGRDYEQYF
many	13	TRBV15	NA	TRBJ2-2	TGTGCCACCAGCAGACTAGTCACCGGGGAGCTGTTTTTT	CATSRLVTGELFF
many	16	TRBV7-2	TRBD1	TRBJ2-7	TGTGCCAGCAGCTTACACGGGACAGGGATTCGCTACGAGCAGTACTTC	CASSLHGTGIRYEQYF
many	16	TRBV28	NA	TRBJ2-4	TGTGCCAGCAGTCCTGAAGGGTCGGGAGCCAAAAACATTCAGTACTTC	CASSPEGSGAKNIQYF
many	18	TRBV5-1	NA	TRBJ2-7	TGCGCCAGCAGCGCGTCTCGGGGGGCTTCAGGGAGCTCCTACGAGCAGTACTTC	CASSASRGASGSSYEQYF
NA	13	TRBV20-1	TRBD2	TRBJ2-4	TGCAGTGCTATGCTAGCGGGACCAAACATTCAGTACTTC	CSAMLAGPNIQYF
NA	18	TRBV30	TRBD2	TRBJ2-1	TGTGCCTGGAGTGTAATTGGCGGGAGGGCCCTTACAAACAATGAGCAGTTCTTC	CAWSVIGGRALTNNEQFF
many	15	TRBV11-2	NA	TRBJ2-1	TGTGCCAGCAGCGTCACTCGGAGCTCCTACAATGAGCAGTTCTTC	CASSVTRSSYNEQFF
many	16	TRBV29-1	NA	TRBJ1-2	TGCAGCGTGGATGCTTGGGCCTCGGGCCTGCGCTATGGCTACACCTTC	CSVDAWASGLRYGYTF
many	16	TRBV20-1	TRBD1	TRBJ1-5	TGCAGTGCTAGCCCGACAGACAGGGGTGGCAATCAGCCCCAGCATTTT	CSASPTDRGGNQPQHF
many	15	TRBV20-1	TRBD2	TRBJ2-1	TGCAGTGCTCACATAGCGGGCCAATCCTACAATGAGCAGTTCTTC	CSAHIAGQSYNEQFF
many	16	TRBV4-2	TRBD1	TRBJ2-1	TGTGCCAGCAGCCTCCGAGACAGGGACCCCTACAATGAGCAGTTCTTC	CASSLRDRDPYNEQFF
NA	11	TRBV20-1	NA	TRBJ2-5	TGCAGTGCTGTCCATAGCGCGACCCAGTACTTC	CSAVHSATQYF
NA	16	TRBV4-2	TRBD1	TRBJ1-1	TGTGCCAGCAGCCAAGTGTACAGGGGGGAGAACACTGAAGCTTTCTTT	CASSQVYRGENTEAFF
NA	14	TRBV30	NA	TRBJ2-3	TGTACTCTAGAGGGGAGGGGGCGAAGTGATACGCAGTATTTT	CTLEGRGRSDTQYF
few	17	TRBV18	TRBD1	TRBJ2-7	TGTGCCAGCTCACCCGATTGGGTATCAGGGGGCCTCTACGAGCAGTACTTC	CASSPDWVSGGLYEQYF
many	14	TRBV5-1	TRBD2	TRBJ2-5	TGCGCCAGCAGCTCGACTAGCTCGCGAGAGACCCAGTACTTC	CASSSTSSRETQYF
many	17	TRBV28	TRBD2	TRBJ2-7	TGTGCCAGCAGTACCCCGGGACTAGCGGGAGCTCTGGACGAGCAGTACTTC	CASSTPGLAGALDEQYF
many	13	TRBV20-1	TRBD1	TRBJ2-1	TGCAGTCCTCCGGGACAGGGGCTAAATGGGCAGTTCTTC	CSPPGQGLNGQFF
NA	16	TRBV5-1	NA	TRBJ2-7	TGCGCCAGCAGCTTGTCCTACGGAGGACAGAACTACGAGCAGTACTTC	CASSLSYGGQNYEQYF
many	14	TRBV7-8	NA	TRBJ1-5	TGTGCCAGCAGCTTAATCAGGGGCCATCAGCCCCAGCATTTT	CASSLIRGHQPQHF
NA	18	TRBV28	TRBD2	TRBJ2-1	TGTGCCAGCAGGGCCCGCCCCCGGACTAGCGGGAGCCACAATGAGCAGTTCTTC	CASRARPRTSGSHNEQFF
NA	13	TRBV19	NA	TRBJ1-1	TGTGCCAGTAGTCCAGGGATGGGCACTGAAGCTTTCTTT	CASSPGMGTEAFF
few	18	TRBV5-6	TRBD2	TRBJ2-2	TGTGCCAGCAGCTTGGAGATAGCGGGAACCCCGAACACCGGGGAGCTGTTTTTT	CASSLEIAGTPNTGELFF
NA	13	TRBV4-2	TRBD1	TRBJ2-7	TGTGCCAGCAGCCAACCGGACAGGCCGGAAACGTACTTC	CASSQPDRPETYF
many	14	TRBV27	NA	TRBJ1-1	TGTGCCAGCAGTTTATGGGGGAGGGGCACTGAAGCTTTCTTT	CASSLWGRGTEAFF
many	14	TRBV20-1	NA	TRBJ2-7	TGCAGTGCTAGTTTAGGACATACCCCCTACGAGCAGTACTTC	CSASLGHTPYEQYF
many	15	TRBV7-9	NA	TRBJ1-5	TGTGCCAGCAGTTTAGCGACGGGGCCTCGTCAGCCCCAGCATTTT	CASSLATGPRQPQHF
many	15	TRBV6-2/TRBV6-3	NA	TRBJ2-2	TGTGCCAGCATGACGACGGGTTCGAACACCGGGGAGCTGTTTTTT	CASMTTGSNTGELFF
few	14	TRBV21-1	NA	TRBJ2-7	TGTGCCAGCAGCGGTGCTTGGGGGCGCTACGAGCAGTACTTC	CASSGAWGRYEQYF
many	17	TRBV2	TRBD1	TRBJ2-5	TGTGCCAGCAGCTGGGACAGGGAGGTCGCCTCGCAAGAGACCCAGTACTTC	CASSWDREVASQETQYF
NA	12	TRBV29-1	NA	TRBJ1-2	TGCAGCGTTCGAGAGCATAACTATGGCTACACCTTC	CSVREHNYGYTF
many	13	TRBV7-9	NA	TRBJ1-5	TGTGCCAGCAGCTTAGTAAGCCATCAGCCCCAGCATTTT	CASSLVSHQPQHF
many	14	TRBV5-1	NA	TRBJ2-1	TGCGCCAGCAGCGACACCTTGGGGGACAATGAGCAGTTCTTC	CASSDTLGDNEQFF
NA	18	TRBV28	NA	TRBJ1-2	TGTGCCAGCAGTTTCCCCGTGCCTCCGACAGCCGGAAACTATGGCTACACCTTC	CASSFPVPPTAGNYGYTF
many	13	TRBV5-5	NA	TRBJ2-7	TGTGCCAGCAGCCTAGCGTCGGTCTACGAGCAGTACTTC	CASSLASVYEQYF
many	16	TRBV20-1	TRBD1	TRBJ2-3	TGCAGTGCTAGGGGTCCCGGGACAGGGTCAACAGATACGCAGTATTTT	CSARGPGTGSTDTQYF
many	17	TRBV27	NA	TRBJ2-1	TGTGCCAGCAGTTTAAACCCTTCATGGGGCTCCTACAATGAGCAGTTCTTC	CASSLNPSWGSYNEQFF
many	15	TRBV7-2	NA	TRBJ2-7	TGTGCCAGCAGCTTTCAGGGAGGAAGAGACTACGAGCAGTACTTC	CASSFQGGRDYEQYF
many	17	TRBV4-3	NA	TRBJ2-7	TGCGCCAGCAGCCAAGATTTCCAAGCGGCATACTCCTACGAGCAGTACTTC	CASSQDFQAAYSYEQYF